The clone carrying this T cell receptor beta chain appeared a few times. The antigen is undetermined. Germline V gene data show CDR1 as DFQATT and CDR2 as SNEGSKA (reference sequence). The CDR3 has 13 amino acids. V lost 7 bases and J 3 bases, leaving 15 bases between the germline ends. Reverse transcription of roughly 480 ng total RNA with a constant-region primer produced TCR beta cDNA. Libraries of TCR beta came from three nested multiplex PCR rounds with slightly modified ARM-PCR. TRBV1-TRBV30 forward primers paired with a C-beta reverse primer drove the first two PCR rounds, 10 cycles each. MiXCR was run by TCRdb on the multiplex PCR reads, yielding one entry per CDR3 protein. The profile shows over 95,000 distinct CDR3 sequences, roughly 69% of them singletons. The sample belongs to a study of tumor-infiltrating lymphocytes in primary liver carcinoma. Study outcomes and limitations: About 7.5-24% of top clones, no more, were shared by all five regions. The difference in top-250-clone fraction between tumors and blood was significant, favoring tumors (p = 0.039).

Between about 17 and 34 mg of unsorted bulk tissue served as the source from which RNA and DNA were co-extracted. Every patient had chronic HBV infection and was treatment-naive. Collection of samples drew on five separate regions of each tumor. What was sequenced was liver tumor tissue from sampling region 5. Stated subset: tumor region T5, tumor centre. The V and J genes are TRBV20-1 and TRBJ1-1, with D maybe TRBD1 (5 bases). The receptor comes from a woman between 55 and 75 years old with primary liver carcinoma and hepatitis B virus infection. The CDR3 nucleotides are TGCAGTGTAGGGGATTCAATGGACACTGAAGCTTTCTTT. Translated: CSVGDSMDTEAFF.